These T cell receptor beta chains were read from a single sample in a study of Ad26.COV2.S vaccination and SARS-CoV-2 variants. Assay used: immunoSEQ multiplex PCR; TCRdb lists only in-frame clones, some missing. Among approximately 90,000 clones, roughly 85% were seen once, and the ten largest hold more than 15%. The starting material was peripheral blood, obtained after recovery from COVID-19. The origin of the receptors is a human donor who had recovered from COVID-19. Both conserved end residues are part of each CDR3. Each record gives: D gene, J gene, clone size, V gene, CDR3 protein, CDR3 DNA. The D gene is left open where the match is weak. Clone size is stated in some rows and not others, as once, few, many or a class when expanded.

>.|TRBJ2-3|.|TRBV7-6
CASSWRLDSTDTQYF
TGTGCCAGCAGCTGGCGATTGGATAGCACAGATACGCAGTATTTT
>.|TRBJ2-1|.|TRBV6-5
CASSYQGPYNEQFF
TGTGCCAGCAGTTATCAGGGGCCCTACAATGAGCAGTTCTTC
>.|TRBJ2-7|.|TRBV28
CASSPQGGTREQYF
TGTGCCAGCAGTCCCCAGGGGGGTACGCGCGAGCAGTACTTC
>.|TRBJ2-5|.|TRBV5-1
CASSLGGAGSETQYF
TGCGCCAGCAGCCTGGGGGGGGCGGGGTCCGAGACCCAGTACTTC
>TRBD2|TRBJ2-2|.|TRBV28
CASSLAASGGGATGELFF
TGTGCCAGCAGTTTAGCGGCTAGCGGGGGGGGAGCGACCGGGGAGCTGTTTTTT
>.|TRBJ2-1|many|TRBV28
CASSFIRPLGNEQFF
TGTGCCAGCAGTTTCATAAGACCCCTGGGGAATGAGCAGTTCTTC
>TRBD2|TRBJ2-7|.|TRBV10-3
CAISEGLAVPYEQYF
TGTGCCATCAGTGAGGGACTAGCGGTTCCCTACGAGCAGTACTTC
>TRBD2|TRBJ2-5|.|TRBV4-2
CASSQGPAGGIETQYF
TGTGCCAGCAGCCAAGGCCCAGCGGGAGGGATAGAGACCCAGTACTTC
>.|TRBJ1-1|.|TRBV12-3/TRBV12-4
CASSPVGTEAFF
TGTGCCAGCAGCCCGGTGGGGACTGAAGCTTTCTTT
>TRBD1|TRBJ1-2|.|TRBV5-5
CASSFTGQGAPSHGYTF
TGTGCCAGCAGCTTCACTGGACAGGGGGCGCCTTCTCACGGCTACACCTTC
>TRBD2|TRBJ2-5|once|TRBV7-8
CASSLVAGGKETQYF
TGTGCCAGCAGCTTAGTGGCGGGAGGGAAAGAGACCCAGTACTTC
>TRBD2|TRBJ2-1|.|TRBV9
CASSPHPSAGGYEQFF
TGTGCCAGCAGCCCCCACCCTTCAGCGGGAGGGTATGAGCAGTTCTTC
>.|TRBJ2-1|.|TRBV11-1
CASSLFASVEQFF
TGTGCCAGCAGCTTATTCGCGTCAGTTGAGCAGTTCTTC
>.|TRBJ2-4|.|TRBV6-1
CASSEGGKVGTIQYF
TGTGCCAGCAGTGAAGGAGGGAAGGTGGGAACCATTCAGTACTTC
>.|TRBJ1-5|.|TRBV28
CASTWGRVWQPQHF
TGTGCCAGCACGTGGGGCAGGGTCTGGCAGCCCCAGCATTTT
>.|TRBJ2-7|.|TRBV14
CASSQDLHYEQYF
TGTGCCAGCAGCCAAGATCTCCACTACGAGCAGTACTTC
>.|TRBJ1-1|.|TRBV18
CASSQGLPPWAEAFF
TGTGCCAGCTCACAGGGACTCCCCCCATGGGCTGAAGCTTTCTTT
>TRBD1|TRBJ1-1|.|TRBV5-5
CASSLAQGALNTEAFF
TGTGCCAGCAGCTTGGCCCAGGGGGCTTTGAACACTGAAGCTTTCTTT
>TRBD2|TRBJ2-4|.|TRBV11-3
CASSSTMAGDYGIQYF
TGTGCCAGCAGCTCCACTATGGCGGGGGACTATGGCATTCAGTACTTC
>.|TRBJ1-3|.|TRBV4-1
CASSQAGGLSGNTIYF
TGCGCCAGCAGCCAAGCGGGCGGACTCTCTGGAAACACCATATATTTT
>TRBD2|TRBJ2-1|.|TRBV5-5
CASSPTSGRPLSNEQFF
TGTGCCAGCAGCCCGACTAGCGGGAGACCACTTAGCAATGAGCAGTTCTTC
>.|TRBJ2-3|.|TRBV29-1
CSVDEGGTDTQYF
TGCAGCGTTGATGAAGGGGGCACAGATACGCAGTATTTT
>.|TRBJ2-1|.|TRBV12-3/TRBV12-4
CASSQYNEQFF
TGTGCCAGCAGTCAGTACAATGAGCAGTTCTTC
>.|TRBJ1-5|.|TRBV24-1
CATGGQISNQPQHF
TGTGCCACCGGGGGGCAGATTAGCAATCAGCCCCAGCATTTT
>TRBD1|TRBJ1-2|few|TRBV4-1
CASSQPGTEKRKYGYTF
TGCGCCAGCAGCCAACCGGGGACAGAGAAGAGAAAGTATGGCTACACCTTC
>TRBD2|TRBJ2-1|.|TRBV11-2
CASSLGGAGTTLNEQFF
TGTGCCAGCAGCTTAGGGGGCGCAGGGACTACATTGAATGAGCAGTTCTTC
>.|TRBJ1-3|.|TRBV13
CASRQVSGNTIYF
TGTGCCAGCCGACAGGTTTCTGGAAACACCATATATTTT
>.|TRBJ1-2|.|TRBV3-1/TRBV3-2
CASSRREGSYGYTF
TGTGCCAGCAGCCGAAGGGAGGGATCCTATGGCTACACCTTC
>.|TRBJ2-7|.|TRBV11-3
CASSFPVDGLSYEQYF
TGTGCCAGCAGCTTCCCTGTGGACGGACTCTCCTACGAGCAGTACTTC
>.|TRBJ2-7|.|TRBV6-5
CASRSIRDGTYEQYF
TGTGCCAGCAGGTCCATCCGGGACGGAACCTACGAGCAGTACTTC
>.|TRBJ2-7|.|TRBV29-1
CSARKGGGSYEQYF
TGCAGCGCTCGAAAGGGCGGAGGGTCCTACGAGCAGTACTTC
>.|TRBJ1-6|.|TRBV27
CASANSGVESPLHF
TGTGCCAGCGCTAATTCCGGGGTCGAATCACCCCTCCACTTT